This T cell receptor beta chain was documented in a study of low-dose radiotherapy and immunotherapy resistance in tumors. Study context: Nivolumab was given to patients as a 240 mg flat dose every two weeks, and ipilimumab at 1 mg/kg every six weeks. Both were delivered intravenously. Every two weeks, cyclophosphamide 200 mg/m2 was infused one day before radiation plus immunotherapy.

Gene-specific TRAV and TRBV primers were used for first-strand cDNA, covering alpha and beta chains. TCRs were amplified for roughly 20 PCR cycles with a constant-region primer and V-primer adapter. TCRdb analysed the reads with MiXCR anew, one entry per CDR3 protein. The sample carries 11,000 or so distinct CDR3 sequences, 40% to 65% recorded once. This clonotype was found a few times. This CDR3 region has 13 residues. Germline V lookup: CDR1 SGDLS, CDR2 YYNGEE. V shed 2 bases and J shed 6 bases, with 12 bases lying between them. The sequence was collected from a human donor with advanced metastatic prostate, ovarian, gallbladder or colorectal cancer (not recorded which). This table probably holds off-target reads from a library built for another chain. The gene calls are TRBV9 and TRBJ2-7; D possibly matches TRBD1 or TRBD2 (5 bases each). The CDR3 region is CASSVGATREQYF. The CDR3 bases are TGTGCCAGCAGCGTCGGGGCTACACGCGAGCAGTACTTC.